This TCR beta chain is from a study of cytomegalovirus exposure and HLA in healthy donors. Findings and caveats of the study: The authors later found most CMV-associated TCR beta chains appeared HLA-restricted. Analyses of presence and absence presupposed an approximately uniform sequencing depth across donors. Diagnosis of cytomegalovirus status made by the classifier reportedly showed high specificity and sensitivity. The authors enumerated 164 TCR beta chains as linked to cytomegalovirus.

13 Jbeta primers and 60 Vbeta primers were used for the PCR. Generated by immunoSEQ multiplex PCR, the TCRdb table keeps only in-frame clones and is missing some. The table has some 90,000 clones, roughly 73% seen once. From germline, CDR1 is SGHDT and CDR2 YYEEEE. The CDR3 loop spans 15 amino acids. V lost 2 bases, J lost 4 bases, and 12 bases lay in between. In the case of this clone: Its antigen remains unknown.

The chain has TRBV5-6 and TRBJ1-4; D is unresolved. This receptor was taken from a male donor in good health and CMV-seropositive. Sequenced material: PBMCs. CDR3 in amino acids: CASSFIGQINEKLFF. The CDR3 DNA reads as TGTGCCAGCAGCTTCATTGGGCAGATTAATGAAAAACTGTTTTTT.